One and the same sample provided the 15 T cell receptor beta chains below, sequenced in a study of CD8 T cells in ankylosing spondylitis. TCRdb recomputed calls from the 5' RACE reads with MiXCR, one row per CDR3 protein. There are 50,000 to 70,000 distinct CDR3 sequences in the sample; about 6% occur only once, and approximately 5% lies in the top ten. Sequencing was performed on synovial fluid, either unsorted or a sorted T cell fraction (not recorded which). The receptors originated from a male donor with ankylosing spondylitis.

This clonotype turned up a few times. The rearrangement links TRBV7-8 to TRBJ1-6; D is unresolved. V lost 5 bases, J lost 14 bases, and 10 bases lay in between. This CDR3 comprises 11 residues. In germline, CDR1 is SGHVS, CDR2 FQNEAQ. The CDR3 DNA reads as TGTGCCAGCAGCGTGGCTAGGACCCTCCACTTT. This sequence encodes CASSVARTLHF.

There are many counts of this clonotype. The CDR3 here is CASRTFAEYTGELFF. The CDR3 DNA is TGTGCCAGCAGGACCTTTGCGGAGTACACCGGGGAGCTGTTTTTT. The chain uses TRBV2 and TRBJ2-2; D call uncertain. Germline lookup yields CDR1 SNHLY and CDR2 FYNNEI. The ends were cut back, 6 bases at V and 3 bases at J, with 14 bases in the middle. The CDR3 length is 15 residues.

This clonotype has ten or more counts. The DNA for the CDR3 is TGCAGTGCCGGGGCAGGTTACAATGAGCAGTTCTTC. Protein product: CSAGAGYNEQFF. The V and J genes are TRBV20-1 and TRBJ2-1; D is tentatively TRBD1 or TRBD2 (5 bases each). CDR1 DFQATT and CDR2 SNEGSKA come from the germline V gene (reference sequence). Trimming cost V 6 bases and J 4 bases, with 10 bases left between them. CDR3 size: 12 residues.

This clonotype was counted ten times or more. V usage is TRBV5-1 and J usage is TRBJ2-7; tentatively, D is TRBD1 or TRBD2 (5 bases each). V shed 0 bases and J shed 2 bases, with 9 bases lying between them. The CDR3 is 14 amino acids. Germline lookup yields CDR1 SGHRS and CDR2 YFSETQ. The CDR3 is CASSLAGTPYEQYF. The CDR3 DNA sequence: TGCGCCAGCAGCTTGGCCGGGACCCCCTACGAGCAGTACTTC.

This clonotype was counted many times. The chain carries TRBV6-1 and TRBJ1-1; D unresolved. CDR3 length equals 14 residues. Germline lookup yields CDR1 MNHNS and CDR2 SASEGT. V dropped 7 bases and J dropped 0 bases, with 12 bases sitting between them. The CDR3: CASTDPGLNTEAFF. In DNA, the CDR3 is TGTGCCAGCACCGACCCCGGGCTGAACACTGAAGCTTTCTTT.

This clonotype occurred a few times. The rearrangement links TRBV6-2 or TRBV6-3 to TRBJ2-5, with a tentative D call TRBD2 (6 bases). CDR1 and CDR2 (germline): MNHEY, SVGEGT. The CDR3 sequence is 15 residues long. Trimming took off 6 bases at V and 4 bases at J, with 18 bases between the two ends. CDR3 loop: CASSLPGGLGETQYF. The CDR3 DNA reads TGTGCCAGCAGCCTTCCCGGAGGGCTGGGAGAGACCCAGTACTTC.

This clonotype came up many times. The chain is built from TRBV5-1 and TRBJ2-1; TRBD1 agrees at 10 bases. Germline CDR1 SGHRS, CDR2 YFSETQ. The junction had 6 bases not matched to a gene; V was cut back by 6 bases and J by 3 bases. CDR3 length equals 15 residues. The CDR3: CASKSRTGGYNEQFF. The CDR3 DNA is TGCGCCAGCAAGTCCAGGACAGGGGGCTACAATGAGCAGTTCTTC.

This clonotype has a count of ten or more. The V and J genes are TRBV3-1 and TRBJ1-6; no clear D gene. Deletions cut 1 base from V and 8 bases from J, with 9 bases between. In germline, CDR1 is LGHDT, CDR2 YNNKEL (reference sequence). The CDR3 consists of 14 residues. The CDR3 is CASSQGFKDSPLHF. CDR3 bases: TGTGCCAGCAGCCAAGGATTCAAAGATTCACCCCTCCACTTT.

This clonotype was seen a few times. The chain employs TRBV28 and TRBJ1-1; D gene unclear. This CDR3 comprises 15 residues. Germline values: CDR1 MDHEN, CDR2 SYDVKM. V lost 2 bases and J 4 bases, leaving 14 bases between the germline ends. CDR3 DNA sequence: TGTGCCAGCAGTTTAAATTCAGCAATGATCACTGAAGCTTTCTTT. Translating gives CASSLNSAMITEAFF.

This clonotype was recorded many times. The rearrangement uses TRBV20-1 and TRBJ2-1; TRBD2 matches at 9 bases. The CDR3 covers 14 residues. Germline trimming cut 5 bases from V and 8 bases from J; bases unmatched to any gene: 10. Germline V CDR1 and CDR2: DFQATT, SNEGSKA (reference sequence). CDR3 coding DNA: TGCAGTGCTTGGCGGGAGGGCCGCCGGGATGAGCAGTTCTTC. It codes for CSAWREGRRDEQFF.

This clonotype was seen many times. The chain links TRBV5-1 to TRBJ2-5; D perhaps matches TRBD1 (6 bases). Germline-derived CDR1 and CDR2 are SGHRS and YFSETQ. The ends were cut back, 6 bases at V and 2 bases at J, with 14 bases in the middle. The CDR3 contains 14 residues. CDR3 DNA sequence: TGCGCCAGCACCCAATCACAGGGTCAAGAGACCCAGTACTTC. Translated: CASTQSQGQETQYF.

This clonotype was counted at least ten times. This chain uses TRBV24-1 with TRBJ2-5; 7 bases are shared with TRBD1. From germline, CDR1 is KGHDR and CDR2 SFDVKD. This CDR3 has 14 amino acids. V lost 3 bases to trimming and J lost 3 bases; unmatched junction nucleotides: 3. The CDR3 here is CATSDPGTEETQYF. The CDR3 nucleotides are TGTGCCACCAGTGATCCCGGGACAGAAGAGACCCAGTACTTC.

This clonotype showed up just a few times. V is TRBV21-1 and J is TRBJ1-2; the table calls TRBD1, which could not be checked here. TRBV21-1 counts as a pseudogene. There are 14 residues in the CDR3. CDR3 protein: CASSTPGQGDGYTF. For the CDR3, the DNA is TGTGCCAGCAGCACCCCGGGACAGGGGGATGGCTACACCTTC.

The chain joins TRBV5-1 to TRBJ2-7; TRBD2 matches 11 bases. Germline loops: CDR1 SGHRS, CDR2 YFSETQ. The V gene end was trimmed by 4 bases and the J gene end by 3 bases; junction bases not matched to a gene: 9. CDR3 length: 16 residues. In DNA, the CDR3 is TGCGCCAGCAGCCCGGAGTGGGGACTAGCGGACTACGAGCAGTACTTC. Translated, it gives CASSPEWGLADYEQYF.

The rearrangement uses TRBV7-3 and TRBJ2-2; 7 bases are a match to TRBD2. Per the germline V gene, CDR1 is SGHTA and CDR2 is FQGTGA. The V gene end was trimmed by 1 base and the J gene end by 5 bases; junction bases not matched to a gene: 7. The CDR3 contains 16 residues. CDR3 sequence reads: CASSLSGGRGTGELFF. The CDR3 DNA reads as TGTGCCAGCAGCTTAAGCGGCGGGAGAGGAACCGGGGAGCTGTTTTTT. The full variable domain, rest sourced from reference TRBV7-3 and TRBJ2-2, is GAGVSQTPSNKVTEKGKYVELRCDPISGHTALYWYRQSLGQGPEFLIYFQGTGAADDSGLPNDRFFAVRPEGSVSTLKIQRTERGDSAVYLCASSLSGGRGTGELFFGEGSRLTVL.